A selection of T cell receptor beta chains follows, all from one sample in a study of tumor-infiltrating lymphocytes in oesophageal squamous cell carcinoma. Each CDR3 protein is one row after TCRdb ran MiXCR on the PCR reads. The sample carries about 14,000 distinct CDR3 sequences, 51% recorded once. Specimen: blood. Receptors originate from a female donor with esophageal squamous cell carcinoma. Each CDR3 is given with its conserved first and last residue. Clone size is given for some rows only: seen once, a few or many times, or a class if the clone is expanded.

abundance	v_gene	j_gene	CDR3aa
.	TRBV27	TRBJ2-3	CASSLSGGRGTDTQYF
.	TRBV7-6	TRBJ2-5	CASSLVPLAGEYF
many	TRBV5-1	TRBJ2-7	CASSVDRYEQYF
few	TRBV18	TRBJ2-7	CASSQTGGTTYEQYF
.	TRBV11-2	TRBJ2-7	CASSFRGGQGSTDTQYF
few	TRBV7-3	TRBJ2-1	CASSLTWGRGSVEQFF
medium-sized	TRBV6-1	TRBJ2-7	CASSWLGGTYEQYF
few	TRBV7-9	TRBJ2-5	CASAPDSGGGNNEQYF
.	TRBV7-8	.	CASSHARGAGYEQYF
.	TRBV7-6	.	CASSLGTGGVEQFF
.	TRBV7-9	TRBJ2-3	CASSLARRGRSTDTQYF
.	TRBV7-2	TRBJ2-5	CASSLAVNSGSQETQYF
.	TRBV2	TRBJ1-2	CASRGQKDGYTF
.	TRBV25-1	TRBJ2-5	CASSEYRTPFGAPLHF
medium-sized	TRBV12-3/TRBV12-4	TRBJ2-7	CASSDHLRQGQYYEQYF
.	TRBV24-1	.	CATSDPGAAVYEQYF
.	TRBV6-1	TRBJ2-7	CASSEETSGSYEQYF
.	TRBV7-8	TRBJ2-2	CASSERTSGRLHGELFF
.	TRBV28	.	CASSFSSSGQETQYF
many	TRBV5-6	TRBJ2-7	CASSLSSYEQYF
medium-sized	TRBV5-6	TRBJ1-1	CASSSKEGWEDTEAFF
many	TRBV19	TRBJ2-1	CASNPGLAGTNEQFF
.	TRBV7-8	TRBJ2-5	CASSATRTNEQYF
.	TRBV7-6	TRBJ2-5	CASSPNPGEETQYF
.	TRBV7-4	.	CASSDLAHIWGRSYEQFF
.	TRBV6-6	TRBJ2-7	CASSYFGGGYEQYF
.	TRBV6-1	.	CASSGTGPLYDYTF
medium-sized	TRBV28	TRBJ1-2	CASSLGAQLYGYTF
medium-sized	TRBV28	TRBJ2-7	CASSSASGSGYEQYF
.	TRBV7-8	.	CASSFSGQETQFF
few	TRBV28	TRBJ2-3	CASSFPGDTQYF
few	TRBV11-2	TRBJ2-2	CASSRQGNTGELFF
.	TRBV7-6	TRBJ2-3	CASSLGLAGGRADTQYF
many	TRBV25-1	TRBJ1-2	CASSDGRYGYTF
.	TRBV6-2/TRBV6-3	.	CASIPSGSMIEQYF
large	TRBV7-6	TRBJ2-4	CASSLSSGGLGIQYF
many	TRBV6-1	TRBJ1-4	CASSVSATTNEKLFF
.	TRBV7-6	.	CASSPFSGRFYEQFF
.	TRBV4-1	TRBJ2-3	CASSQGYGDTDTQYF
few	TRBV6-6	.	CASSYLGTGTNEQFF
.	TRBV6-8	.	CASSPRGPYEQYF
.	TRBV7-6	TRBJ2-5	CASSRDREETQYF
medium-sized	TRBV7-7	TRBJ2-2	CASSSSSGSAGELFF
few	TRBV4-1	TRBJ2-2	CASSQDPAGGSGGELFF
medium-sized	TRBV13	TRBJ1-2	CASSKQGTGYGYTF
.	TRBV7-3	TRBJ2-5	CASSPLGGSAEGTQYF
.	TRBV7-3	.	CASSLNYGNEQFF
.	TRBV7-2	.	CASSGGPEPQETQYF
.	TRBV18	TRBJ2-7	CASTQNPGTGQYF